This T cell receptor (beta chain) was obtained from a study of blood T cell repertoires in COVID-19. Study-wide context: Sites across the United States, Italy and Spain contributed samples from acute and convalescent COVID-19. PBMCs, B-cell-depleted T cells, or T cells provided the cDNA or gDNA that made up the material.

Original data processing: Estimation of nucleated cell counts was performed using reference gene primer amplification. This table comes from immunoSEQ multiplex PCR, and its TCRdb copy is limited to in-frame clones, with some not included. Clone size and V and J calls were adopted from that table, with D and trimming inferred from the DNA. The table shows roughly 100,000 clones, with about nine tenths occurring only once. The sample comprised peripheral blood. The receptor was derived from a woman older than 75 in a cohort sampled during active COVID-19.

The chain's CDR3 is CASSLYGLAGLSGEQYF. CDR3 DNA sequence: TGCGCCAGCAGCTTATATGGACTAGCGGGCCTGTCAGGGGAGCAGTACTTC. The chain carries TRBV5-1 and TRBJ2-7; 11 nucleotides line up with TRBD2. Germline V lookup: CDR1 SGHRS, CDR2 YFSETQ. There are 17 residues in the CDR3. After removal of 2 bases from V and 7 bases from J, the junction contained 14 bases not matched to a gene.